The 12 T cell receptor beta chains below all came from one sample that was sequenced in a study of cytomegalovirus exposure and HLA in healthy donors. The primer mix had 60 Vbeta and 13 Jbeta primers. Profiled with immunoSEQ multiplex PCR; TCRdb holds only in-frame clones, not every one. The profile shows more than 95,000 clones, 76% of them singletons. The source material was PBMCs. The origin of the receptors is a middle-aged man in good health and CMV-seronegative.

This clone was counted between two and nine times. The chain carries TRBV11-3 and TRBJ2-1, with 8 bases matching TRBD1. The V gene end was trimmed by 5 bases and the J gene end by 7 bases; junction bases not matched to a gene: 13. The CDR3 consists of 16 residues. The germline CDR1 and CDR2 sequences are SGHNT and YENEEA. The DNA of the CDR3 is TGTGCCAGCAGCAATAGCGGTGACAGGGGAAGGAATGAGCAGTTCTTC. Protein sequence: CASSNSGDRGRNEQFF.

The chain recombines TRBV19 with TRBJ2-6, with D possibly TRBD1 on 6 matching bases. CDR1 and CDR2 (germline): LNHDA, SQIVND (reference sequence). CDR3 length equals 18 residues. Trimming removed 7 bases from V and 2 bases from J, with 21 bases in between. This CDR3 reads CASTELRDTTPGANVLTF. The CDR3 DNA is TGTGCCAGTACGGAACTCCGGGACACAACGCCTGGGGCCAACGTCCTGACTTTC.

This clone was counted a few times. Other DNA sequences of this sample code for an identical CDR3. The rearrangement uses TRBV9 and TRBJ1-1; D unclear. The CDR3 runs to 14 residues. Per the germline V gene, CDR1 is SGDLS and CDR2 is YYNGEE. V lost 0 bases and J 1 base, leaving 7 bases between the germline ends. The DNA of the CDR3 is TGTGCCAGCAGCGTAGACGGAGAGAACACTGAAGCTTTCTTT. Translation gives CASSVDGENTEAFF.

CDR3 protein: CASSLTPRTGARVGGNQPQHF. CDR3 sequence (DNA): TGTGCCAGCAGCCTGACCCCCAGGACAGGGGCCCGAGTAGGGGGCAATCAGCCCCAGCATTTT. The chain joins TRBV7-8 to TRBJ1-5; TRBD1 matches at 9 bases. Germline lookup yields CDR1 SGHVS and CDR2 FQNEAQ. The CDR3 consists of 21 residues. V shed 5 bases, J shed 2 bases, and the junction held 22 bases outside the gene matches.

CDR3 amino acids: CASSLARAGNTIYF. The CDR3 DNA reads as TGTGCCAGCTCTCTGGCTAGAGCGGGAAACACCATATATTTT. The V call is TRBV11-2, the J call TRBJ1-3; D unclear. The length of the CDR3 is 14 residues. Germline CDR1 is SGHAT and CDR2 is FQNNGV. The V gene lost 8 bases and the J gene lost 4 bases, with 15 bases spanning the gap.

The chain employs TRBV14 and TRBJ1-1; no firm D call. CDR1 and CDR2 from the germline V gene are SGHDN and FVKESK. Trimming cost V 0 bases and J 11 bases, with 25 bases left between them. This CDR3 comprises 17 residues. This CDR3 is CASSQEGWGRGVLKAFF. The CDR3 DNA reads as TGTGCCAGCAGCCAAGAGGGCTGGGGTCGGGGTGTTTTGAAGGCTTTCTTT. Combining the CDR3 with reference TRBV14 and TRBJ1-1 gives the whole variable domain EAGVTQFPSHSVIEKGQTVTLRCDPISGHDNLYWYRRVMGKEIKFLLHFVKESKQDESGMPNNRFLAERTGGTYSTLKVQPAELEDSGVYFCASSQEGWGRGVLKAFFGQGTRLTVV.

This clone has only one observation. This rearrangement joins TRBV5-1 to TRBJ1-1; no clear D gene. The CDR3 runs to 13 residues. Germline assignment: CDR1 SGHRS and CDR2 YFSETQ. Trimming took 5 bases from V and 3 from J, leaving 11 bases between them. The CDR3 DNA is TGCGCCAGCAGGCCGGCCGGGGACACTGAAGCTTTCTTT. Its protein product is CASRPAGDTEAFF.

V gene TRBV11-2 combines with J gene TRBJ2-2; D is ambiguous. This CDR3 has 13 residues. V lost 3 bases, J lost 3 bases, and 5 bases lay in between. Germline-derived CDR1 and CDR2 are SGHAT and FQNNGV. The CDR3: CASSFRDTGELFF. The CDR3 DNA sequence: TGTGCCAGCAGCTTCCGTGACACCGGGGAGCTGTTTTTT.

The rearrangement joins TRBV19 to TRBJ1-6; unclear D gene. Germline V gene lookup returns CDR1 LNHDA and CDR2 SQIVND (reference sequence). The V end was cut by 3 bases, the J end by 8 bases, with 11 bases between. The CDR3 spans 14 residues. The CDR3 region is CASSIRGDDSPLHF. The CDR3 bases are TGTGCCAGTAGTATTCGGGGAGATGATTCACCCCTCCACTTT.

V gene TRBV5-1 combines with J gene TRBJ1-5; TRBD1 is a possible D gene (6 bases). The V gene's germline CDR1 is SGHRS and CDR2 YFSETQ. V was clipped by 0 bases and J by 6 bases, with 10 bases between them. The CDR3 is 14 residues long. CDR3 DNA: TGCGCCAGCAGCTTGGACAGGGCTTCTCAGCCCCAGCATTTT. It specifies CASSLDRASQPQHF.

The gene calls are TRBV7-9 and TRBJ2-1; 8 bases are shared with TRBD2. The J segment lost 4 bases and the V segment lost 1 base, leaving 12 bases of the junction unmatched. CDR1 and CDR2 from the germline V gene are SEHNR and FQNEAQ (reference sequence). The CDR3 has 18 amino acids. CDR3 protein: CASSLGSSGGPNYNEQFF. CDR3 sequence (DNA): TGTGCCAGCAGCTTAGGGTCAAGCGGGGGACCCAATTACAATGAGCAGTTCTTC.

The V gene is TRBV5-1, the J gene TRBJ1-4, with TRBD1 matching over 9 bases. After removal of 4 bases from V and 4 bases from J, the junction contained 5 bases not matched to a gene. The germline gives CDR1 SGHRS, CDR2 YFSETQ. This CDR3 spans 15 amino acids. This CDR3 reads CASSVQGAGNEKLFF. The CDR3 coding sequence is TGCGCCAGCAGCGTACAGGGGGCCGGTAATGAAAAACTGTTTTTT.